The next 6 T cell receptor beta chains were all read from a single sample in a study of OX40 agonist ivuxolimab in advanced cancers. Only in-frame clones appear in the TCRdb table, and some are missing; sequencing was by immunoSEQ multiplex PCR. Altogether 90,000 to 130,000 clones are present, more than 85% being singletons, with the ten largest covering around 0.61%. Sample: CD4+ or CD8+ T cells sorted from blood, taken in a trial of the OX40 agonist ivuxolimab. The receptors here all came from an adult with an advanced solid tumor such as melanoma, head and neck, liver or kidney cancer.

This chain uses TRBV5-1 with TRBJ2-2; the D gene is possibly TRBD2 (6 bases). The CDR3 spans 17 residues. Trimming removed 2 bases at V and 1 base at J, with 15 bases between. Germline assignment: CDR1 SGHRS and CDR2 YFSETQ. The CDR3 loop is CASSFLRDSENTGELFF. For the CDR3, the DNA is TGCGCCAGCAGCTTTCTCAGGGACTCAGAGAACACCGGGGAGCTGTTTTTT.

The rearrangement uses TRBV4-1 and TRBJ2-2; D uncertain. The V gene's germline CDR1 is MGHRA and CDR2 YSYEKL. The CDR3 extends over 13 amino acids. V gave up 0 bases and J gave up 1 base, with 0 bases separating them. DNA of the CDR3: TGCGCCAGCAGCCAAGAGAACACCGGGGAGCTGTTTTTT. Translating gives CASSQENTGELFF.

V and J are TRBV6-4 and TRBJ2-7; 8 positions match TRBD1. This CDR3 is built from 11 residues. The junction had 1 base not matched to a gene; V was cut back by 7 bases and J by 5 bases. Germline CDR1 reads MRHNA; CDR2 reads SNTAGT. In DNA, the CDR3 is TGTGCCAGCAACAGGGGGGACGAGCAGTACTTC. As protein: CASNRGDEQYF.

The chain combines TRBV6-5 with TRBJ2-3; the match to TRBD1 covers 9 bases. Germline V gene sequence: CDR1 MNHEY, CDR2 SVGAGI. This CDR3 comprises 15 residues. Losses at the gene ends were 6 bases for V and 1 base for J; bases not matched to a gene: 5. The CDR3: CASSDRGLGTDTQYF. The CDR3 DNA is TGTGCCAGCAGCGACAGGGGGTTGGGCACAGATACGCAGTATTTT.

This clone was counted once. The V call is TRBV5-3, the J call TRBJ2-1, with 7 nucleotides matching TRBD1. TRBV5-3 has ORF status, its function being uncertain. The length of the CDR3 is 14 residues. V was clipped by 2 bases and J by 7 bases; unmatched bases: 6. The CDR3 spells CARSFSWGQNEQFF. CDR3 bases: TGTGCCAGAAGCTTCAGTTGGGGACAGAATGAGCAGTTCTTC.

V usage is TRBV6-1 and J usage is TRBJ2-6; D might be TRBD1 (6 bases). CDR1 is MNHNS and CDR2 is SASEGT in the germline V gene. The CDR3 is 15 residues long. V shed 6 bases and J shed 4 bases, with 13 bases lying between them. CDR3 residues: CASRKQGSGANVLTF. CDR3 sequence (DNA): TGTGCCAGCAGAAAACAGGGATCCGGGGCCAACGTCCTGACTTTC.